The 20 T cell receptor beta chains presented below share a single source sample, sequenced in a study of blood T cell repertoires in COVID-19. Using immunoSEQ multiplex PCR, the repertoire was profiled, and TCRdb retains in-frame clones only, with some absent. The profile shows approximately 190,000 clones, around 86% of them singletons. Source material: PBMCs or T cells enriched from blood (not recorded which). All receptors come from a woman between 40 and 55 years old in a cohort exposed to, infected with or recovered from COVID-19 (not recorded which).

This chain joins TRBV19 and TRBJ1-2, with D possibly TRBD1 on 6 matching bases. Germline V lookup: CDR1 LNHDA, CDR2 SQIVND (reference sequence). The CDR3 totals 15 residues. V was shortened by 4 bases and J by 0 bases, with 12 bases between the two germline ends. Here the CDR3 reads CASSRDTNPNYGYTF. DNA for the CDR3: TGTGCCAGTAGTAGGGACACGAACCCTAACTATGGCTACACCTTC.

The rearrangement joins TRBV3-1 (or the pseudogene TRBV3-2) to TRBJ2-5, with D perhaps matching TRBD2 (6 bases). The germline gives CDR1 LGHDT, CDR2 YNNKEL (reference sequence). The CDR3 runs to 14 residues. V was cut by 1 base and J by 2 bases, with 8 bases left in between. The CDR3 region has the DNA TGTGCCAGCAGCCAAGTCGGGAGTCAAGAGACCCAGTACTTC. Amino acids: CASSQVGSQETQYF.

V and J are TRBV5-1 and TRBJ2-5; TRBD1 matches at 7 bases. The CDR3 runs 16 residues. Trimming took 2 bases from V and 2 from J; bases not matched to a gene: 9. CDR1 SGHRS and CDR2 YFSETQ come from the germline V gene. CDR3 loop: CASSFPVRGWQETQYF. CDR3 nucleotide sequence: TGCGCCAGCAGCTTTCCGGTCAGGGGGTGGCAAGAGACCCAGTACTTC.

This clone was detected a few times. Here the CDR3 reads CASAQYGYGYTF. The CDR3 nucleotides read TGTGCCAGCGCTCAATACGGCTATGGCTACACCTTC. The V call is TRBV25-1, the J call TRBJ1-2, with D hard to call. Trimming left V 8 bases short and J 4 bases short, with 11 bases between. The germline CDR1 and CDR2 sequences are MGHDK and SYGVNS. CDR3 length: 12 residues.

V usage is TRBV5-1 and J usage is TRBJ1-1; the D gene is possibly TRBD1 (5 bases). V was shortened by 0 bases and J by 1 base, with 10 bases between the two germline ends. This CDR3 is 15 amino acids long. The V gene's germline CDR1 is SGHRS and CDR2 YFSETQ. CDR3 sequence reads: CASSLEGARNTEAFF. The CDR3 coding sequence is TGCGCCAGCAGCTTGGAAGGGGCTCGGAACACTGAAGCTTTCTTT.

The chain is built from TRBV5-4 and TRBJ2-7, with 7 bases fitting TRBD2. The CDR3 has 15 amino acids. The ends lost 3 bases at V and 2 bases at J; junction bases unmatched: 8. Germline CDR1 and CDR2: SGHNT and YYREEE (reference sequence). CDR3 DNA sequence: TGTGCCAGCAGCTCGGTAGCGGGTGTAACCTACGAGCAGTACTTC. Protein: CASSSVAGVTYEQYF.

This clone was counted between two and nine times. V usage is TRBV9 and J usage is TRBJ1-3, with D perhaps matching TRBD1 (5 bases). Germline CDR1 is SGDLS and CDR2 is YYNGEE. The length of the CDR3 is 16 residues. Deletions cut 5 bases from V and 2 bases from J, with 17 bases between. The CDR3 region is CASSNRAGDAGNTIYF. The CDR3 nucleotides are TGTGCCAGCAGTAATCGAGCGGGGGATGCTGGAAACACCATATATTTT.

This rearrangement joins TRBV5-1 to TRBJ2-3, with 7 bases that match TRBD2. V trimming: 0 bases; J trimming: 2 bases; junction bases outside the gene matches: 6. Germline V gene sequence: CDR1 SGHRS, CDR2 YFSETQ. The CDR3 contains 16 residues. In nucleotides, the CDR3 is TGCGCCAGCAGCTTGGGCGGGGGACCTTTCACAGATACGCAGTATTTT. It yields the protein CASSLGGGPFTDTQYF.

V is TRBV7-2 and J is TRBJ2-1, with 10 bases identical to TRBD2. Germline-derived CDR1 and CDR2 are SGHTA and FQGNSA. The CDR3 loop spans 15 amino acids. The V gene end was trimmed by 5 bases and the J gene end by 8 bases; junction bases not matched to a gene: 9. The CDR3 sequence is CASSPEGLAFYEQFF. CDR3 DNA: TGTGCCAGCAGCCCCGAGGGACTAGCGTTCTATGAGCAGTTCTTC.

The chain couples TRBV4-1 to TRBJ1-1; the D gene is possibly TRBD1 (5 bases). Germline V gene lookup returns CDR1 MGHRA and CDR2 YSYEKL. Trimming stripped 6 bases from V and 0 bases from J, with 11 bases between. The length of the CDR3 is 14 residues. The CDR3 sequence: CASRGAGLNTEAFF. As DNA, the CDR3 is TGCGCCAGCAGGGGAGCGGGGCTGAACACTGAAGCTTTCTTT.

The chain carries TRBV11-3 and TRBJ2-3, with D maybe TRBD2 (5 bases). Looked up from germline, CDR1 is SGHNT and CDR2 is YENEEA. The V and J ends lost 5 bases and 0 bases respectively, with 15 bases between them. The CDR3 is made up of 16 amino acids. CDR3 region: CASSPAGGSSTDTQYF. As DNA, the CDR3 is TGTGCCAGCAGCCCCGCAGGTGGGAGTAGCACAGATACGCAGTATTTT. The full variable domain, in which reference TRBV11-3 and TRBJ2-3 provide the parts outside the CDR3, is EAGVVQSPRYKIIEKKQPVAFWCNPISGHNTLYWYLQNLGQGPELLIRYENEEAVDDSQLPKDRFSAERLKGVDSTLKIQPAELGDSAVYLCASSPAGGSSTDTQYFGPGTRLTVL.

The rearrangement joins TRBV11-3 to TRBJ1-1, with D perhaps TRBD1 (5 bases). The CDR3 length is 13 residues. The V end lost 3 bases, the J end lost 4 bases, and 9 bases lay between the germline ends. The germline V gene encodes CDR1 SGHNT and CDR2 YENEEA. CDR3 nucleotides: TGTGCCAGCAGCTTTGGGGCCCTCACTGAAGCTTTCTTT. Amino acids: CASSFGALTEAFF.

The genes are TRBV29-1 and TRBJ1-1; D gene unclear. V lost 6 bases to trimming and J lost 4 bases, with 18 bases between them. This CDR3 region has 14 residues. Germline V gives CDR1 SQVTM, CDR2 ANQGSEA. CDR3 sequence reads: CSVKWAAKGTEAFF. DNA of the CDR3: TGCAGCGTAAAGTGGGCCGCTAAAGGCACTGAAGCTTTCTTT.

As to this clone: The junction does not match germline at one end; this may be a read error. The gene calls are TRBV14 and TRBJ1-1; D unclear. This CDR3 spans 15 amino acids. Per germline, CDR1 SGHDN and CDR2 FVKESK. As DNA, the CDR3 is TGTGCCAGCAGCCAAGGCCCCCGAGGGAACAGTGAAGCTTTCTTT. It encodes CASSQGPRGNSEAFF.

This clone was recorded once. This sequence joins TRBV12-3 or TRBV12-4 and TRBJ1-2; D gene ambiguous. This CDR3 is built from 13 residues. Trimming stripped 3 bases from V and 3 bases from J, with 8 bases between. CDR3: CASSFGLDYGYTF. The CDR3 DNA follows: TGTGCCAGCAGTTTTGGCTTGGACTATGGCTACACCTTC.

The genes are TRBV3-1 (or the pseudogene TRBV3-2) and TRBJ2-3; D remains ambiguous. Trimming shortened V by 1 base and J by 6 bases, and 8 bases separated the two germline ends. Germline assignment: CDR1 LGHDT and CDR2 YNNKEL (reference sequence). The CDR3 is made up of 13 amino acids. The CDR3 here is CASSQVSGDTQYF. CDR3 sequence (DNA): TGTGCCAGCAGCCAAGTCTCCGGGGATACGCAGTATTTT.

V and J are TRBV5-4 and TRBJ2-3; D may be TRBD2 (5 bases). Looked up from germline, CDR1 is SGHNT and CDR2 is YYREEE (reference sequence). V shed 1 base and J shed 2 bases, with 11 bases lying between them. CDR3 length: 15 residues. The CDR3 sequence: CASSLRLALTDTQYF. CDR3 DNA: TGTGCCAGCAGCTTGAGGCTAGCCCTCACAGATACGCAGTATTTT.

This clone has only one observation. The conserved final phenylalanine or tryptophan is absent from the CDR3, which likely points to a read error. It is unclear where the CDR3 begins or ends on the DNA, so no DNA is shown, and the CDR3 is as TCRdb lists it. The chain has TRBV2 and TRBJ2-7; TRBD1, the D gene given by the table, was not confirmed from the DNA. Looked up from germline, CDR1 is SNHLY and CDR2 is FYNNEI. The CDR3 is made up of 11 amino acids, end residues included. This chain's CDR3 is CASRRGTGHLT.

This rearrangement joins TRBV24-1 to TRBJ2-2, with 8 bases lining up with TRBD1. CDR3 size: 16 residues. Germline trimming cut 4 bases from V and 2 bases from J; bases unmatched to any gene: 5. The V gene's germline CDR1 is KGHDR and CDR2 SFDVKD. Written as DNA, the CDR3 is TGTGCCACCAGTGACTCCGGACAGGGTAACACCGGGGAGCTGTTTTTT. It yields the protein CATSDSGQGNTGELFF.

The chain is built from TRBV6-5 and TRBJ1-5; D is unresolved. CDR1 is MNHEY and CDR2 is SVGAGI in the germline V gene. Trimming removed 0 bases from V and 6 bases from J, with 6 bases in between. The CDR3 consists of 13 residues. As DNA, the CDR3 is TGTGCCAGCAGTTACTCGGCGGGTCAGCCCCAGCATTTT. Amino acid sequence: CASSYSAGQPQHF.